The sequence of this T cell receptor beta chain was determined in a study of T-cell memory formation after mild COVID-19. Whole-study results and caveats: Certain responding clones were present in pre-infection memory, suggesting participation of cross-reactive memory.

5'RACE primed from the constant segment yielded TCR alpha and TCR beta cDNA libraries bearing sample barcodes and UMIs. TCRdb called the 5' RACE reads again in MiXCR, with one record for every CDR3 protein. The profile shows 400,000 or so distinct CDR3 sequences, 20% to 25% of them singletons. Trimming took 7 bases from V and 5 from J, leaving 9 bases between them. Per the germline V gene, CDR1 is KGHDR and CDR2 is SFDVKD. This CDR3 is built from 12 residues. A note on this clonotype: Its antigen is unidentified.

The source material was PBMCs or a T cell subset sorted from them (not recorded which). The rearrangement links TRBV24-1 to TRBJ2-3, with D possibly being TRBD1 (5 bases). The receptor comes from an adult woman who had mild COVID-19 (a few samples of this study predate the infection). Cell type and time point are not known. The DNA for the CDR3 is TGTGCCACCAGGGGGCTAGGAGATACGCAGTATTTT. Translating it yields CATRGLGDTQYF.